Presented here are 3 T cell receptor beta chains from one specimen sequenced in a study of cytomegalovirus exposure and HLA in healthy donors. In the PCR, 60 Vbeta and 13 Jbeta primers were used. This table comes from immunoSEQ multiplex PCR, and its TCRdb copy is limited to in-frame clones, with some not included. Among about 120,000 clones listed, 65% to 80% were seen once. Specimen: PBMCs. These receptor sequences come from a female donor in good health and CMV-seronegative.

This rearrangement joins TRBV7-9 to TRBJ1-5, with a tentative D call TRBD1 (5 bases). V was clipped by 5 bases and J by 0 bases, with 14 bases between them. Looked up from germline, CDR1 is SEHNR and CDR2 is FQNEAQ (reference sequence). The length of the CDR3 is 16 residues. Written as DNA, the CDR3 is TGTGCCAGCAGCCAAGACAGAGACTTTAGCAATCAGCCCCAGCATTTT. Protein: CASSQDRDFSNQPQHF.

The chain carries TRBV7-9 and TRBJ2-5; possibly TRBD2 for D (5 bases). Germline CDR1 SEHNR, CDR2 FQNEAQ (reference sequence). This CDR3 spans 15 amino acids. Trimming left V 1 base short and J 5 bases short, with 14 bases between. In DNA form, the CDR3 reads TGTGCCAGCAGCTTAGAGTGGTCGAGGGTGGAGACCCAGTACTTC. Its translation is CASSLEWSRVETQYF.

This clone was counted only a few times. The genes are TRBV6-1 and TRBJ2-3; TRBD1 aligns across 9 bases. The CDR3 contains 15 residues. Trimming took 4 bases from V and 4 from J; bases not matched to a gene: 6. Per germline, CDR1 MNHNS and CDR2 SASEGT. The CDR3 coding sequence is TGTGCCAGCAGTGCCACAGGGGGCAGAGCAGATACGCAGTATTTT. This encodes CASSATGGRADTQYF.